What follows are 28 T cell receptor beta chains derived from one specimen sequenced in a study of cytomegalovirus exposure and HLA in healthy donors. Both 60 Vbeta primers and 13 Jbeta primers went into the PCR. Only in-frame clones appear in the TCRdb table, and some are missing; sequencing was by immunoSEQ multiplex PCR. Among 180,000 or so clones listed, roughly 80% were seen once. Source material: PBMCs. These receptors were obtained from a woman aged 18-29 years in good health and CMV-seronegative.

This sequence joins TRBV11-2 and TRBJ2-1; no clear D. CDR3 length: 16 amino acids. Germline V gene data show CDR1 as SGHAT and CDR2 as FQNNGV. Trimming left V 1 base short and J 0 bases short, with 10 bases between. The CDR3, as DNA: TGTGCCAGCAGCTTAGGCCGATTCAGCTCCTACAATGAGCAGTTCTTC. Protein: CASSLGRFSSYNEQFF.

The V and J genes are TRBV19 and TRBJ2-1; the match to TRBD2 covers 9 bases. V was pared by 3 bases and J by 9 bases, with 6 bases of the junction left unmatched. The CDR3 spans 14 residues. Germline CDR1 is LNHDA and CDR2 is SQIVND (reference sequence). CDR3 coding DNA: TGTGCCAGTAGTATGGCTAGCGGGGAGGGTGAGCAGTTCTTC. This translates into CASSMASGEGEQFF.

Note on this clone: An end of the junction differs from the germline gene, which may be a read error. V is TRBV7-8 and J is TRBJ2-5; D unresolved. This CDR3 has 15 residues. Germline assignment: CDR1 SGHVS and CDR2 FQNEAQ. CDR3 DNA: TGTGCCAGCGGCTTATCGCCTAGTGGTTGGGAGACCCAGTACTTC. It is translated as CASGLSPSGWETQYF. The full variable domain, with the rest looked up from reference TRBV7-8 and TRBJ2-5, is GAGVSQSPRYKVAKRGQDVALRCDPISGHVSLFWYQQALGQGPEFLTYFQNEAQLDKSGLPSDRFFAERPEGSVSTLKIQRTQQEDSAVYLCASGLSPSGWETQYFGPGTRLLVL.

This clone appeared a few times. The CDR3 protein is CASSNRLASTQYF. Here the CDR3 DNA reads TGTGCCAGCAGTAACCGACTAGCCAGTACGCAGTATTTT. The V and J genes are TRBV6-6 and TRBJ2-3, with 7 bases lining up with TRBD2. V was pared by 5 bases and J by 8 bases, with 7 bases of the junction left unmatched. The CDR3 has 13 residues. Germline V gene lookup returns CDR1 MNHNY and CDR2 SVGAGI (reference sequence).

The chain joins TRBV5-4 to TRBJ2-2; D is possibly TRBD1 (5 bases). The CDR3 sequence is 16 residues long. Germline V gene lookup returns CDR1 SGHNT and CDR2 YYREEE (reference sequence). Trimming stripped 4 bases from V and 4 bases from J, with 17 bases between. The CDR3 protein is CASSSRPGLGTGELFF. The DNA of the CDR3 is TGTGCCAGCAGCAGCAGACCAGGGCTCGGCACCGGGGAGCTGTTTTTT.

CDR3 amino acids: CASSASRQGHYEQYF. CDR3 DNA: TGTGCCAGCAGCGCATCACGACAGGGACACTACGAGCAGTACTTC. V gene TRBV7-9 combines with J gene TRBJ2-7; 7 nucleotides match TRBD1. The V segment lost 5 bases and the J segment 3 bases; nucleotides outside the gene matches: 10. The germline V gene encodes CDR1 SEHNR and CDR2 FQNEAQ (reference sequence). The CDR3 is 15 amino acids.

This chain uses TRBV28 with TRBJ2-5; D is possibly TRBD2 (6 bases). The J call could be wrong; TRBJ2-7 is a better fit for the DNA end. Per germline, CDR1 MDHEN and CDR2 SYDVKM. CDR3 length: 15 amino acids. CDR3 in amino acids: CASSPRAGLTYEQYF. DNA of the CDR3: TGTGCCAGCAGCCCTCGAGCGGGCCTGACCTACGAGCAGTACTTC.

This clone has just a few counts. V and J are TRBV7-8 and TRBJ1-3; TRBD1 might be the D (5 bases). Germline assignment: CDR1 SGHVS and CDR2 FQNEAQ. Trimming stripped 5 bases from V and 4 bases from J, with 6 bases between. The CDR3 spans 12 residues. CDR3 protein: CASSGGGNTIYF. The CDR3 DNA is TGTGCCAGCAGCGGGGGGGGAAACACCATATATTTT.

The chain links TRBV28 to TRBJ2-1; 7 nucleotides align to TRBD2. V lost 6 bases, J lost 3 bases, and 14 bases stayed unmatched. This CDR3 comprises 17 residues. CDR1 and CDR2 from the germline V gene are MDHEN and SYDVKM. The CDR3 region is CASRGVTGKRDYNEQFF. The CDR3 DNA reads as TGTGCCAGCAGGGGGGTGACGGGAAAGCGGGACTACAATGAGCAGTTCTTC.

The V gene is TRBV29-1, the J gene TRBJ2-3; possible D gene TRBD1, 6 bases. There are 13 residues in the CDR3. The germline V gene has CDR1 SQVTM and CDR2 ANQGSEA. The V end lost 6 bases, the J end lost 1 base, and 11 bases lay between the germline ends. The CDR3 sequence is CSVRDTRTDTQYF. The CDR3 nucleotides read TGCAGCGTCCGGGACACCCGCACAGATACGCAGTATTTT.

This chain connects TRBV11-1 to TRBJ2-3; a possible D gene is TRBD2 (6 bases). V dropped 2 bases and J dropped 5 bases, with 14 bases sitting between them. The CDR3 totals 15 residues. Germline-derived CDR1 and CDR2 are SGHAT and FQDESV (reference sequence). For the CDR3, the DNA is TGTGCCAGCAGCTTAACGGGAGAGTTTAGAGATACGCAGTATTTT. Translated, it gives CASSLTGEFRDTQYF.

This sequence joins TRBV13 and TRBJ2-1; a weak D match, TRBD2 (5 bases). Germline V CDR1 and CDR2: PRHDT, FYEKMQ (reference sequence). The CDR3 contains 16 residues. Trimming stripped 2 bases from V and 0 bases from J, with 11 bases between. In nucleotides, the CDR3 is TGTGCCAGCAGCTTAAGGACTTTCAGCTCCTACAATGAGCAGTTCTTC. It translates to CASSLRTFSSYNEQFF.

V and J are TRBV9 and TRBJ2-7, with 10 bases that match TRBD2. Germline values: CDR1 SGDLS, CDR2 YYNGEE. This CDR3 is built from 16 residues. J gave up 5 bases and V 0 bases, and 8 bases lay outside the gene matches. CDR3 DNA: TGTGCCAGCAGCGTAGAGCTAGCGGGAGTCGTGAACGAGCAGTACTTC. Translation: CASSVELAGVVNEQYF.

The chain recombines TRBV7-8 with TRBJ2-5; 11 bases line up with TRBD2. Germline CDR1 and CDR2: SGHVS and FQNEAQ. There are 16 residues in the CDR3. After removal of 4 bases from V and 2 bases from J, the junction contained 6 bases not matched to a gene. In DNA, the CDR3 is TGTGCCAGCAGCTACAGCGGGACTAGCGGACAAGAGACCCAGTACTTC. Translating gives CASSYSGTSGQETQYF.

The CDR3 reads CATTAGNYGYTF. The CDR3 coding sequence is TGTGCCACCACGGCAGGCAACTATGGCTACACCTTC. V usage is TRBV19 and J usage is TRBJ1-2; D remains unclear. V was cut by 10 bases and J by 2 bases, with 11 bases left in between. There are 12 residues in the CDR3. Germline CDR1 and CDR2: LNHDA and SQIVND (reference sequence).

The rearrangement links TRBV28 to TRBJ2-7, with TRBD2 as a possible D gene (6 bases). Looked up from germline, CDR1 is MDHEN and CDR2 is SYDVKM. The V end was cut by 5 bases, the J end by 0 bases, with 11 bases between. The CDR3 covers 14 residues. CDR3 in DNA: TGTGCCAGCAGTGGGACCGGGAGCTCCTACGAGCAGTACTTC. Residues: CASSGTGSSYEQYF.

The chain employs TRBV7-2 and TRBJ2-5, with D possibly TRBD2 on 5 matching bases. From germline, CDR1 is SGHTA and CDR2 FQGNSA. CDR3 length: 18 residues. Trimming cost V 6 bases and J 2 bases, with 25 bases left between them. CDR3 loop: CASSAGLYLASPQETQYF. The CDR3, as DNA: TGTGCCAGCAGTGCAGGACTCTACTTAGCGTCCCCACAAGAGACCCAGTACTTC.

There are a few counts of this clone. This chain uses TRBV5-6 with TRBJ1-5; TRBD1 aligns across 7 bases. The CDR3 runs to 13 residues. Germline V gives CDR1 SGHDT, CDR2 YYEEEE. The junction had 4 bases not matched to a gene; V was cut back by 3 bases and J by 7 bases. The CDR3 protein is CASSSTGNQPQHF. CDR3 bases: TGTGCCAGCAGCTCGACAGGGAACCAGCCCCAGCATTTT.

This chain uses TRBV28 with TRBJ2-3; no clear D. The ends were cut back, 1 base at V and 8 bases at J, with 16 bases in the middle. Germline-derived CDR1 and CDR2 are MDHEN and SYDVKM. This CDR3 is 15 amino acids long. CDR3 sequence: CASSLFSQAPLTQYF. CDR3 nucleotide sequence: TGTGCCAGCAGTTTATTTTCCCAGGCACCACTTACGCAGTATTTT. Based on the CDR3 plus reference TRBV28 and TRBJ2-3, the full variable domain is DVKVTQSSRYLVKRTGEKVFLECVQDMDHENMFWYRQDPGLGLRLIYFSYDVKMKEKGDIPEGYSVSREKKERFSLILESASTNQTSMYLCASSLFSQAPLTQYFGPGTRLTVL.

CDR3 region: CASSSLRTGRTDTQYF. The CDR3 region has the DNA TGTGCCAGCAGTTCTCTCAGGACAGGCCGCACAGATACGCAGTATTTT. V and J are TRBV6-5 and TRBJ2-3; 7 bases are shared with TRBD1. This CDR3 region has 16 residues. Germline V gene lookup returns CDR1 MNHEY and CDR2 SVGAGI. With V trimmed by 4 bases and J by 1 base, 8 bases remained unmatched.

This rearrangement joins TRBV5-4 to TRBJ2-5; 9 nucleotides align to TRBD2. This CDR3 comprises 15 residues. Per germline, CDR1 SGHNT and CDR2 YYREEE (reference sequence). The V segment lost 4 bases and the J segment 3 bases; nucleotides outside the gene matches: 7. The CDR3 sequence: CASSLPRLAEETQYF. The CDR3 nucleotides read TGTGCCAGCAGCCTTCCTAGACTAGCGGAAGAGACCCAGTACTTC.

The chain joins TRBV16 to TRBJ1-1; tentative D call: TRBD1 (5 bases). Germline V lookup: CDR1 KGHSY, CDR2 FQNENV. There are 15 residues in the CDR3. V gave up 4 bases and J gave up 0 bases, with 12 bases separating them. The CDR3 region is CASSPPRGVNTEAFF. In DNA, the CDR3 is TGTGCCAGCAGCCCCCCCCGGGGGGTGAACACTGAAGCTTTCTTT.

The DNA for the CDR3 is TGCGCCAGCAGCCAAGAGGCGGAGGCCTCACGAAAACTGTTTTTT. As protein: CASSQEAEASRKLFF. The chain is built from TRBV4-1 and TRBJ1-4; D gene ambiguous. The germline V gene encodes CDR1 MGHRA and CDR2 YSYEKL. V was clipped by 0 bases and J by 10 bases, with 15 bases between them. The CDR3 runs to 15 residues.

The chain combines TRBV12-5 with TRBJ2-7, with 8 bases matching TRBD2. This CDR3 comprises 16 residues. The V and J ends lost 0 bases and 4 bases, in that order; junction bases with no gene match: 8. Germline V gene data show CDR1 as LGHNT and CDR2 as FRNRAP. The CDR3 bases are TGTGCTAGTGGTTTGGTGTTGAGCGGGAGTTCGTACGAGCAGTACTTC. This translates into CASGLVLSGSSYEQYF. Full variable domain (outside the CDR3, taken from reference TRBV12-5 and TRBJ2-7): DARVTQTPRHKVTEMGQEVTMRCQPILGHNTVFWYRQTMMQGLELLAYFRNRAPLDDSGMPKDRFSAEMPDATLATLKIQPSEPRDSAVYFCASGLVLSGSSYEQYFGPGTRLTVT.

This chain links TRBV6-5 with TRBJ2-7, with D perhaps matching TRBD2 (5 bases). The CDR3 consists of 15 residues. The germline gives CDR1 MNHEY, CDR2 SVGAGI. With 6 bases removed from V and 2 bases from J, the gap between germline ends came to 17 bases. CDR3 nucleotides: TGTGCCAGCAGGCCCGGGGAGACTATTACCTACGAGCAGTACTTC. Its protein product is CASRPGETITYEQYF.

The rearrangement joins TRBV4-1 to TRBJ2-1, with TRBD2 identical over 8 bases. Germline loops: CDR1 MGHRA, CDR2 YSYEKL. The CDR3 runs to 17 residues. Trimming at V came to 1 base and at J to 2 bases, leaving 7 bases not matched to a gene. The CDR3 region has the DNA TGCGCCAGCAGCCAAGTTATTCGCGGGAGGACCTACAATGAGCAGTTCTTC. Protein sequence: CASSQVIRGRTYNEQFF.

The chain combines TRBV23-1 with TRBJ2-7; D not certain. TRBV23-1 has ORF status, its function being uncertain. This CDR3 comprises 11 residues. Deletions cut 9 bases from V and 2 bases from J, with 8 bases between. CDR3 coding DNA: TGCGCCAGGCCTGAGGCCTACGAGCAGTACTTC. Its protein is CARPEAYEQYF.

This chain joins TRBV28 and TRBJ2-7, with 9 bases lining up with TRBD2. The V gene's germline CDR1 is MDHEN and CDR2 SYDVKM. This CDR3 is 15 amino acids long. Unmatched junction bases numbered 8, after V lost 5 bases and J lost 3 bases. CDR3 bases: TGTGCCAGCAGTAATGGGGGCGGGAGGGTCTACGAGCAGTACTTC. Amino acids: CASSNGGGRVYEQYF.